Listed below are T cell receptor beta chains from one sample, sequenced in a study of blood T cell repertoires in COVID-19. The method was immunoSEQ multiplex PCR; TCRdb's version includes in-frame clones alone and lacks a portion of them. The sample carries roughly 150,000 clones, around 80% recorded once. The source material was PBMCs or T cells enriched from blood (not recorded which). Receptors originate from an older man who had been exposed to COVID-19. CDR3s include the opening cysteine and the closing phenylalanine or tryptophan. Fields, in order: J gene, V gene, CDR3 length, D gene, clone size, CDR3 protein, CDR3 DNA. The D gene is left open where the match is weak. Clone size is shown for a subset of rows, as once, few, many or a class of expanded clone.

j_call: TRBJ2-5
v_call: TRBV2
cdr3_length: 14
d_call: NA
clone_size: NA
cdr3_aa: CASGEQGLRETQYF
cdr3_nt: TGTGCCAGCGGGGAACAGGGCCTGAGGGAGACCCAGTACTTC

j_call: TRBJ2-5
v_call: TRBV3-1/TRBV3-2
cdr3_length: 12
d_call: NA
clone_size: NA
cdr3_aa: CASSQVLEAQYF
cdr3_nt: TGTGCCAGCAGCCAAGTCCTCGAGGCCCAGTACTTC

j_call: TRBJ1-1
v_call: TRBV3-1/TRBV3-2
cdr3_length: 14
d_call: TRBD1
clone_size: NA
cdr3_aa: CASSRDRSLPEAFF
cdr3_nt: TGTGCCAGCAGCCGGGACAGGTCCTTACCTGAAGCTTTCTTT

j_call: TRBJ1-6
v_call: TRBV30
cdr3_length: 14
d_call: TRBD1
clone_size: NA
cdr3_aa: CAWSRGQGISPLHF
cdr3_nt: TGTGCCTGGAGTCGCGGACAGGGAATCTCACCCCTCCACTTT

j_call: TRBJ2-7
v_call: TRBV2
cdr3_length: 13
d_call: TRBD1
clone_size: NA
cdr3_aa: CATETGLSREQYF
cdr3_nt: TGTGCCACTGAGACAGGGTTGAGTCGCGAGCAGTACTTC

j_call: TRBJ2-5
v_call: TRBV7-8
cdr3_length: 13
d_call: NA
clone_size: NA
cdr3_aa: CASSPPLQETQYF
cdr3_nt: TGTGCCAGCAGCCCCCCCCTACAAGAGACCCAGTACTTC

j_call: TRBJ1-5
v_call: TRBV10-3
cdr3_length: 14
d_call: TRBD1
clone_size: NA
cdr3_aa: CAISDPMGQGAQHF
cdr3_nt: TGTGCCATCAGTGACCCTATGGGGCAGGGGGCCCAGCATTTT

j_call: TRBJ1-3
v_call: TRBV5-1
cdr3_length: 16
d_call: NA
clone_size: NA
cdr3_aa: CASSLEAGSSGNTIYF
cdr3_nt: TGCGCCAGCAGCTTGGAAGCCGGTAGCTCTGGAAACACCATATATTTT

j_call: TRBJ1-1
v_call: TRBV28
cdr3_length: 14
d_call: NA
clone_size: once
cdr3_aa: CASSAGLPNTEAFF
cdr3_nt: TGTGCCAGCAGTGCCGGACTTCCGAACACTGAAGCTTTCTTT

j_call: TRBJ2-7
v_call: TRBV7-2
cdr3_length: 15
d_call: TRBD1
clone_size: NA
cdr3_aa: CASSRLRQGEYEQYF
cdr3_nt: TGTGCCAGCAGCAGATTACGACAGGGAGAGTACGAGCAGTACTTC

j_call: TRBJ2-7
v_call: TRBV25-1
cdr3_length: 14
d_call: NA
clone_size: NA
cdr3_aa: CASSDIGRGYEQYF
cdr3_nt: TGTGCCAGCAGTGACATTGGCAGGGGCTACGAGCAGTACTTC

j_call: TRBJ2-5
v_call: TRBV5-6
cdr3_length: 14
d_call: TRBD2
clone_size: NA
cdr3_aa: CASSLGLAGETQYF
cdr3_nt: TGTGCCAGCAGCTTGGGGCTAGCGGGAGAGACCCAGTACTTC

j_call: TRBJ2-2
v_call: TRBV20-1
cdr3_length: 14
d_call: NA
clone_size: NA
cdr3_aa: CSASVQGGTGELFF
cdr3_nt: TGCAGTGCTAGTGTACAGGGCGGGACCGGGGAGCTGTTTTTT

j_call: TRBJ2-7
v_call: TRBV6-5
cdr3_length: 15
d_call: TRBD1
clone_size: NA
cdr3_aa: CASGTGQGISYEQYF
cdr3_nt: TGTGCCAGCGGAACAGGACAGGGGATCTCCTACGAGCAGTACTTC

j_call: TRBJ1-1
v_call: TRBV3-1/TRBV3-2
cdr3_length: 14
d_call: TRBD1
clone_size: NA
cdr3_aa: CASSLYRGNTEAFF
cdr3_nt: TGTGCCAGCAGCCTGTACAGGGGAAACACTGAAGCTTTCTTT

j_call: TRBJ1-2
v_call: TRBV14
cdr3_length: 14
d_call: TRBD1
clone_size: NA
cdr3_aa: CASSQATGSDGYTF
cdr3_nt: TGTGCCAGCAGCCAAGCGACAGGGAGCGATGGCTACACCTTC

j_call: TRBJ1-2
v_call: TRBV29-1
cdr3_length: 13
d_call: NA
clone_size: NA
cdr3_aa: CSSSRQADYGYTF
cdr3_nt: TGCAGCTCTTCCCGACAGGCCGATTATGGCTACACCTTC

j_call: TRBJ2-1
v_call: TRBV19
cdr3_length: 16
d_call: NA
clone_size: NA
cdr3_aa: CASSIEGAPPYNEQFF
cdr3_nt: TGTGCCAGTAGTATAGAAGGGGCCCCACCCTACAATGAGCAGTTCTTC

j_call: TRBJ1-5
v_call: TRBV6-1
cdr3_length: 11
d_call: NA
clone_size: NA
cdr3_aa: CASSEARPQHF
cdr3_nt: TGTGCCAGCAGTGAAGCGCGGCCCCAGCATTTT

j_call: TRBJ1-5
v_call: TRBV7-2
cdr3_length: 14
d_call: NA
clone_size: NA
cdr3_aa: CASSPGGSAQPQHF
cdr3_nt: TGTGCCAGCAGCCCCGGGGGGTCGGCTCAGCCCCAGCATTTT

j_call: TRBJ2-5
v_call: TRBV6-5
cdr3_length: 11
d_call: NA
clone_size: NA
cdr3_aa: CASTGGETQYF
cdr3_nt: TGTGCCAGCACAGGAGGGGAGACCCAGTACTTC

j_call: TRBJ2-7
v_call: TRBV4-3
cdr3_length: 16
d_call: TRBD1
clone_size: many
cdr3_aa: CASSQTLTGSRFEQYF
cdr3_nt: TGCGCCAGCAGCCAGACCCTGACAGGGTCCAGGTTCGAGCAGTACTTC

j_call: TRBJ1-5
v_call: TRBV9
cdr3_length: 14
d_call: NA
clone_size: few
cdr3_aa: CASSVGTENQPQHF
cdr3_nt: TGTGCCAGCAGCGTAGGGACAGAAAATCAGCCCCAGCATTTT

j_call: TRBJ1-5
v_call: TRBV19
cdr3_length: 15
d_call: NA
clone_size: NA
cdr3_aa: CASSTQTGLNQPQHF
cdr3_nt: TGTGCCAGTAGTACCCAGACAGGCCTCAATCAGCCCCAGCATTTT

j_call: TRBJ2-1
v_call: TRBV12-3/TRBV12-4
cdr3_length: 11
d_call: NA
clone_size: NA
cdr3_aa: CASSQYNEQFF
cdr3_nt: TGTGCCAGCAGCCAATACAATGAGCAGTTCTTC

j_call: TRBJ1-5
v_call: TRBV21-1
cdr3_length: 16
d_call: NA
clone_size: NA
cdr3_aa: CASSKRGKSQGQPQHF
cdr3_nt: TGTGCCAGCAGCAAAAGGGGTAAGTCTCAGGGTCAGCCCCAGCATTTT

j_call: TRBJ2-1
v_call: TRBV9
cdr3_length: 14
d_call: TRBD1
clone_size: few
cdr3_aa: CASSADRANNEQFF
cdr3_nt: TGTGCCAGCAGCGCGGACAGGGCCAACAATGAGCAGTTCTTC

j_call: TRBJ2-1
v_call: TRBV27
cdr3_length: 12
d_call: NA
clone_size: NA
cdr3_aa: CASSSQGNEQFF
cdr3_nt: TGTGCCAGCAGTTCCCAGGGCAATGAGCAGTTCTTC

j_call: TRBJ2-3
v_call: TRBV24-1
cdr3_length: 15
d_call: NA
clone_size: NA
cdr3_aa: CATSDPGLGTDTQYF
cdr3_nt: TGTGCCACCAGTGATCCGGGACTTGGCACAGATACGCAGTATTTT

j_call: TRBJ1-5
v_call: TRBV12-3/TRBV12-4
cdr3_length: 13
d_call: TRBD1
clone_size: NA
cdr3_aa: CASTRQGLSPQHF
cdr3_nt: TGTGCCAGCACCCGACAGGGGCTCTCGCCCCAGCATTTT